This T cell receptor beta chain was documented in a study of T cells after yellow fever vaccination. Turning to the study itself: In the case of low-cell-number fractions, SMART-Seq v4 Ultra Low Input was used for preparation. The study's findings and limits: A large majority of primary-vaccination clones showed up again after the booster (roughly 95% CD4, around 90% CD8). The study found a weaker secondary response that peaked faster, day 5 versus 15.

Between the trimmed V and J ends, which lost 6 bases and 5 bases, there was a span of 13 bases. Germline lookup yields CDR1 SQVTM and CDR2 ANQGSEA. CDR3 length: 12 residues. On this clonotype itself: Its target is not known.

UMIs and a universal primer site were added when TCR cDNA was made by 5'RACE template switching. Using its own MiXCR run on the 5' RACE reads, TCRdb lists one record per CDR3 protein. Found here are 250,000 to 300,000 distinct CDR3 sequences, about 5.2% of them singletons; the top ten hold around 3.5%. The chain is built from TRBV29-1 and TRBJ2-5; D may be TRBD2 (7 bases). This TCR came from a man younger than 35 who received the YFV17D yellow fever vaccine. Material: CD4+ T cells sorted from PBMCs, obtained on the day of the yellow fever booster vaccination. CDR3 residues: CSVSGGLETQYF. The CDR3 bases are TGCAGCGTCTCGGGGGGCTTGGAGACCCAGTACTTC. Combining the CDR3 with reference TRBV29-1 and TRBJ2-5 gives the whole variable domain SAVISQKPSRDICQRGTSLTIQCQVDSQVTMMFWYRQQPGQSLTLIATANQGSEATYESGFVIDKFPISRPNLTFSTLTVSNMSPEDSSIYLCSVSGGLETQYFGPGTRLLVL.